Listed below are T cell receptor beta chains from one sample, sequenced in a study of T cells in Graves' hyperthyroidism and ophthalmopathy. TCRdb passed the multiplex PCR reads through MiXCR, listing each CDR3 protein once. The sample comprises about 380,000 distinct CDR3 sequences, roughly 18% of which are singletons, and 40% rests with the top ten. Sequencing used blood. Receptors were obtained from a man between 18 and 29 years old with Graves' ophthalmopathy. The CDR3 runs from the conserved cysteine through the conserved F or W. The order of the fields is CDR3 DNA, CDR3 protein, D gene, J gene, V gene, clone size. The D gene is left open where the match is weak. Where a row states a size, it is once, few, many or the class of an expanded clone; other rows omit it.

TGTGCCAGCAGCTTAGCGTACCGCTCCGAAGCTTTCTTT,CASSLAYRSEAFF,NA,TRBJ1-1,TRBV7-8,many
TGCGCCAGCAGTACCGGGACAGGGGCGACCAGTGAGCAGTTCTTC,CASSTGTGATSEQFF,TRBD1,TRBJ2-1,TRBV5-1,NA
TGCGCCAGCAGCCAAGATGGGAGGGAAGGTCAGCCCCAGCATTTT,CASSQDGREGQPQHF,NA,TRBJ1-5,TRBV4-1,few
TGTGCCAGCAGTTTTCTGAGGGGTGAGCAGTTCTTC,CASSFLRGEQFF,NA,TRBJ2-1,TRBV7-3,many
TGTGCCAGCACCCTGGGGGACTCTGGAGCTTTCTTT,CASTLGDSGAFF,NA,TRBJ1-1,TRBV28,NA
TGTGCCAGCACCCCGACAGGGAGGGGCCTCTATGGCTACACCTTC,CASTPTGRGLYGYTF,TRBD1,TRBJ1-2,TRBV27,NA
TGTGCCAGCAGCTTGGGGGCCGGGGGTAGTGAGCAGTTCTTC,CASSLGAGGSEQFF,NA,TRBJ2-1,TRBV7-2,few
TGTGCCAGCTCACCAGCCTTTTCCACGGGCTACAATGAGCAGTTCTTC,CASSPAFSTGYNEQFF,NA,TRBJ2-1,TRBV18,NA
TGTGCCAGTAGAACCGGGACAAACTCTGGAAACACCATATATTTT,CASRTGTNSGNTIYF,NA,TRBJ1-3,TRBV19,NA
TGTGCCAGCAGTTTGGGAGTAGACAGTCGTTTAGAGCAGTACTTC,CASSLGVDSRLEQYF,NA,TRBJ2-7,TRBV12-3/TRBV12-4,few
TGTGCCAGCAGTTTATCGCCACCCCCTGACGAGCAGTACTTC,CASSLSPPPDEQYF,NA,TRBJ2-7,TRBV27,NA
TGCGCCAGCAGCTTGCCAGGATTCGCCGGGGAGACCCAGTACTTC,CASSLPGFAGETQYF,NA,TRBJ2-5,TRBV5-1,few
TGCAGCGTTGGAGGGGTAGGAGGAGGCTACACCTTC,CSVGGVGGGYTF,NA,TRBJ1-2,TRBV29-1,NA
TGTGCCAGCAGCAGCACTAGCGGGGGAAGCACAGATACGCAGTATTTT,CASSSTSGGSTDTQYF,TRBD2,TRBJ2-3,TRBV6-1,many
TGTGCCAGCAGCATTGACAGAGCTAATGAAAAACTGTTTTTT,CASSIDRANEKLFF,NA,TRBJ1-4,TRBV3-1,many
TGTGCCAGCAGCGACAGTACGGGCAGTGTCACAGATACGCAGTATTTT,CASSDSTGSVTDTQYF,NA,TRBJ2-3,TRBV7-9,many
TGTGCCAGCAGCTTACTTCGACAGGGAGCTTTCTTT,CASSLLRQGAFF,TRBD1,TRBJ1-1,TRBV7-2,many
TGCGCCAGCAGCGGACAGGGGGCTCAGTATGGCTACACCTTC,CASSGQGAQYGYTF,TRBD1,TRBJ1-2,TRBV5-1,many
TGTGCCAGCAGTGGGGTAGGGACAGGGCGCACCGGGGAGCTGTTTTTT,CASSGVGTGRTGELFF,TRBD1,TRBJ2-2,TRBV28,NA
TGTGCCAGCAGCTTAAACCGGGGCCGCTCTGGAAACACCATATATTTT,CASSLNRGRSGNTIYF,NA,TRBJ1-3,TRBV11-2,few
TGTGCCAGCAGTTTAAACCTCCACGGGATTCAGGATCGTTATGGCTACACCTTC,CASSLNLHGIQDRYGYTF,NA,TRBJ1-2,TRBV12-3/TRBV12-4,NA
TGCGCCAGCAGCTTGACAGGGAGGGTCACAGATACGCAGTATTTT,CASSLTGRVTDTQYF,NA,TRBJ2-3,TRBV5-1,many
TGTGCCAGCAGTTTAGTAGGGCTAGCGGGAGGGCCAGATACGCAGTATTTT,CASSLVGLAGGPDTQYF,TRBD2,TRBJ2-3,TRBV12-3/TRBV12-4,once
TGTGCCAGCAGCCAAGATCTGGGCCTGGGGGAGCAGTACTTC,CASSQDLGLGEQYF,NA,TRBJ2-7,TRBV3-1,few
TGCAGTGCTAGAGATATCGATCCCCGGGTACACCGGGACAGCGAACCCTATGGCTACACCTTC,CSARDIDPRVHRDSEPYGYTF,TRBD1,TRBJ1-2,TRBV20-1,NA
TGTGCCAGCAGCGTAGCTTCAGGTCTAACCTACGAGCAGTACTTC,CASSVASGLTYEQYF,NA,TRBJ2-7,TRBV9,NA
TGTGCCAGCAGTGCGGGACAGGGGAACACCGGGGAGCTGTTTTTT,CASSAGQGNTGELFF,TRBD1,TRBJ2-2,TRBV2,many
TGTGCCAGCAGTCCGGGACTTTTCCCGACCCCCTCTGATAATTCACCCCTCCACTTT,CASSPGLFPTPSDNSPLHF,NA,TRBJ1-6,TRBV6-2/TRBV6-3,NA
TGTGCCAGCAGTCCCCCTGGGGGGGGTTCCTACAATGAGCAGTTCTTC,CASSPPGGGSYNEQFF,TRBD2,TRBJ2-1,TRBV6-1,NA
TGCAGCTTTGAGCACAGGGGGCCGTCCTACAATGAGCAGTTCTTC,CSFEHRGPSYNEQFF,TRBD1,TRBJ2-1,TRBV20-1,NA
TGCAGTGCTCTGGACGACTCCTACGAGCAGTACTTC,CSALDDSYEQYF,NA,TRBJ2-7,TRBV20-1,NA
TGTGCCAGCAGCCCCCACTCCCGGGGTCAAGAGACCCAGTACTTC,CASSPHSRGQETQYF,NA,TRBJ2-5,TRBV6-2/TRBV6-3,few
TGTGCCAGCAGCTTAAATGTCGGGGTTCACTACGAGCAGTACTTC,CASSLNVGVHYEQYF,NA,TRBJ2-7,TRBV7-3,many
TGTGCCAGCAGCTTGCTAGCGGGGGTCAATGAGCAGTTCTTC,CASSLLAGVNEQFF,TRBD2,TRBJ2-1,TRBV5-6,few
TGTGCCACCAGTGACCGAGGGACCTACACAGATACGCAGTATTTT,CATSDRGTYTDTQYF,NA,TRBJ2-3,TRBV12-3/TRBV12-4,NA
TGCGCCAGCTACGGGGGGGGGGACAGCTACGAGCAGTACTTC,CASYGGGDSYEQYF,NA,TRBJ2-7,TRBV5-1,few
TGCGCCAGCAGCCCGGCCGGTGGGAAGTTCTTC,CASSPAGGKFF,NA,TRBJ2-1,TRBV5-1,few
TGTGCCATCAGTGAGCCAGTCGGGGACTCCTATTCTAGCTCCTACAATGAGCAGTTCTTC,CAISEPVGDSYSSSYNEQFF,NA,TRBJ2-1,TRBV10-3,NA
TGCGCCAGCAGCCCCGGGGGACAGGGAGGTCAGCCCCAGCATTTT,CASSPGGQGGQPQHF,TRBD1,TRBJ1-5,TRBV5-1,many
TGTGCCAGCAGTTTGGCCTTACAAGGGACGGATACGCAGTATTTT,CASSLALQGTDTQYF,NA,TRBJ2-3,TRBV12-3/TRBV12-4,many
TGTGCCAGCAGCCCTGGGGGGGGCAGCACTGAAGCTTTCTTT,CASSPGGGSTEAFF,NA,TRBJ1-1,TRBV7-3,few
TGTGCCAGCAGTCCACAGGGGGGATACACTGAAGCTTTCTTT,CASSPQGGYTEAFF,TRBD1,TRBJ1-1,TRBV12-3/TRBV12-4,many
TGTGCCAGCAGTCCCGGGACAGGGGGACCCTACGAGCAGTACTTC,CASSPGTGGPYEQYF,TRBD1,TRBJ2-7,TRBV28,many
TGCAGTGCTTGGGGATCTACAGGTACCCACTACGAGCAGTACTTC,CSAWGSTGTHYEQYF,NA,TRBJ2-7,TRBV20-1,NA
TGTGCCAGCAGCTTTAATAGCGGGGGCAACAATGAGCAGTTCTTC,CASSFNSGGNNEQFF,TRBD2,TRBJ2-1,TRBV5-5,few
TGTGCCAGCAGTGGCGGGGCAGGGGGCTACACTGAAGCTTTCTTT,CASSGGAGGYTEAFF,TRBD1,TRBJ1-1,TRBV5-4,few
TGTGCCAGCAGCCAAGGGGGGACAGGGGTCGACAATGAGCAGTTCTTC,CASSQGGTGVDNEQFF,TRBD1,TRBJ2-1,TRBV3-1,NA
TGTGCCAGCAGTCCGGGACAGCGAGACTATGGCTACACCTTC,CASSPGQRDYGYTF,TRBD1,TRBJ1-2,TRBV5-8,many
TGTGCCAGCAGCTTTGGCCGGGACGGTTATGGCTACACCTTC,CASSFGRDGYGYTF,NA,TRBJ1-2,TRBV7-9,many
TGTGCCAGCAGTGAAGGGAGGGTGGGGGAAAAACTGTTTTTT,CASSEGRVGEKLFF,NA,TRBJ1-4,TRBV6-1,NA
TGTGCCAGTAGTATCGGCGAGGAGCAGTACTTC,CASSIGEEQYF,NA,TRBJ2-7,TRBV19,NA
TGCAGTGCTGGGGGGACAGATACAACTTATCAGCCCCAGCATTTT,CSAGGTDTTYQPQHF,TRBD1,TRBJ1-5,TRBV20-1,many